Listed below are T cell receptor beta chains from one sample, sequenced in a study of beta chain features in type 1 diabetes. Method: immunoSEQ multiplex PCR; TCRdb's copy keeps in-frame clones and lacks some. Counted here are about 300,000 clones, roughly 8% occurring once; the ten biggest clones make up under 1.3%. The specimen was central memory CD4+ T cells from blood. The origin of the receptors is a woman aged 18-29 years in good health. Both conserved end residues are part of each CDR3. The D gene is left open where the match is weak. Clone size is given for some rows only: seen once, a few or many times, or a class if the clone is expanded.

D	J	V	size	DNA	CDR3
TRBD2	TRBJ2-3	TRBV11-2	many	TGTGCCAGCAGCGGGCGGCAGGGACTAGCGGTAACAGATACGCAGTATTTT	CASSGRQGLAVTDTQYF
TRBD2	TRBJ2-2	TRBV29-1	few	TGCAGCGTTGCTCCTAGCGGGAGGACCGGGGAGCTGTTTTTT	CSVAPSGRTGELFF
TRBD1	TRBJ1-2	TRBV4-3	-	TGCGCCAGCAGCCATCTTCCGGGACAGGGAGACTATGGCTACACCTTC	CASSHLPGQGDYGYTF
-	TRBJ2-2	TRBV28	-	TGTGCCAGCAGCACCTCGGGCGGGGAGCTGTTTTTT	CASSTSGGELFF
-	TRBJ1-3	TRBV7-9	-	TGTGCCAGCAGCCCAAGAAGACAGGACCGAACGGGAAACACCATATATTTT	CASSPRRQDRTGNTIYF
-	TRBJ2-5	TRBV7-9	-	TGTGCCAGCAGCCCGAACCCTTTTAAAACCCCACAAGAGACCCAGTACTTC	CASSPNPFKTPQETQYF
-	TRBJ2-7	TRBV15	few	TGTGCCACCAGCGGTCAGGGTTCCCCTCCCTACGAGCAGTACTTC	CATSGQGSPPYEQYF
TRBD2	TRBJ2-5	TRBV9	-	TGTGCCAGCAGCTTCCGGGGGAGGGAGAGAGAGACCCAGTACTTC	CASSFRGRERETQYF
-	TRBJ1-6	TRBV2	medium-sized	TGTGCCAGCAGTGTAGCTACAGGGCGGGCTAATTCACCCCTCCACTTT	CASSVATGRANSPLHF
TRBD2	TRBJ2-5	TRBV5-1	-	TGCGCCAGCATGGCTCTAGCGGGAGGTGGAGAGACCCAGTACTTC	CASMALAGGGETQYF
-	TRBJ2-5	TRBV29-1	-	TGCAGCGTTGATAGTGCGAGGGGCCAAGAGACCCAGTACTTC	CSVDSARGQETQYF
-	TRBJ2-3	TRBV7-6	few	TGTGCCAGCGGGGCAGATGGGAACACAGATACGCAGTATTTT	CASGADGNTDTQYF
-	TRBJ1-5	TRBV5-1	few	TGCGCCAGCAGCCCCGGATTGGTTAGCAATCAGCCCCAGCATTTT	CASSPGLVSNQPQHF
TRBD1	TRBJ2-2	TRBV4-1	-	TGCGCCAGCAGCCGCCCGGGACAGCAAAACACCGGGGAGCTGTTTTTT	CASSRPGQQNTGELFF
-	TRBJ1-6	TRBV27	few	TGTGCCAGCAGTTTACAGGGAAAAATTGGCTCACCCCTCCACTTT	CASSLQGKIGSPLHF
-	TRBJ2-6	TRBV14	-	TGTGCCAGCGCAGCAGTCCAGGGAATGTCCTCTGGGGCCAACGTCCTGACTTTC	CASAAVQGMSSGANVLTF
TRBD2	TRBJ2-2	TRBV6-1	few	TGTGCCATCAGTGAGTCGTGGCTAGCGGGATACACCGGGGAGCTGTTTTTT	CAISESWLAGYTGELFF
TRBD1	TRBJ2-4	TRBV5-6	few	TGTGCCAGCAACTCCTGGACAGGGGTAGCCAAAAACATTCAGTACTTC	CASNSWTGVAKNIQYF
-	TRBJ2-7	TRBV27	few	TGTGCCAGCAGGGCCTCCTACGAGCAGTACTTC	CASRASYEQYF
-	TRBJ2-7	TRBV29-1	few	TGCAGCGCACTAGGGGGGGATTACGAGCAGTACTTC	CSALGGDYEQYF
-	TRBJ2-3	TRBV29-1	-	TGCAGCGTTGATCGCGGGGCTATAGATACGCAGTATTTT	CSVDRGAIDTQYF
TRBD1	TRBJ2-1	TRBV7-9	once	TGTGCCAGCAGCCCACAGGGGAGCTCCTACAATGAGCAGTTCTTC	CASSPQGSSYNEQFF
-	TRBJ2-5	TRBV7-9	few	TGTGCCAGCAGCCCCCAACAGGGTTATCGAGAGACCCAGTACTTC	CASSPQQGYRETQYF
-	TRBJ2-1	TRBV10-3	few	TGTGCCATCAGTGACTCCCGACCCTCCTACAATGAGCAGTTCTTC	CAISDSRPSYNEQFF
-	TRBJ1-1	TRBV30	-	TGTGCCTGGAGTAACGGAGGGATGAACACTGAAGCTTTCTTT	CAWSNGGMNTEAFF
TRBD1	TRBJ1-1	TRBV9	-	TGTGCCAGCAGCGTAGGGACAGGGATGGGTACTGAAGCTTTCTTT	CASSVGTGMGTEAFF
-	TRBJ1-1	TRBV14	few	TGTGCCAGCAGCCGGACGGTGAACACTGAAGCTTTCTTT	CASSRTVNTEAFF